One sample yielded the 8 T cell receptor beta chains listed below, sequenced in a study of response to subunit inactivated influenza vaccine. TCRdb reprocessed the RT-PCR reads via MiXCR and lists one record per CDR3 protein. In the table there are a few hundred thousand distinct CDR3 sequences, less than 15% of which are singletons. Sequencing used PBMCs from blood, obtained roughly 12 days after vaccination. These TCRs come from a man aged 50 to 60 who received an inactivated influenza vaccine.

This clonotype was picked up many times. V and J are TRBV11-3 and TRBJ2-1; the D gene could be TRBD1 or TRBD2 (5 bases each). Trimming took off 5 bases at V and 4 bases at J, with 15 bases between the two ends. The CDR3 contains 15 residues. Germline CDR1 is SGHNT and CDR2 is YENEEA. CDR3 loop: CASSPGPLRYNEQFF. Written as DNA, the CDR3 is TGTGCCAGCAGCCCGGGACCGTTACGGTACAATGAGCAGTTCTTC.

Many counts were recorded for this clonotype. V usage is TRBV7-9 and J usage is TRBJ2-1, with TRBD1 matching 9 bases. Per germline, CDR1 SEHNR and CDR2 FQNEAQ (reference sequence). The CDR3 contains 17 residues. J lost 6 bases, V lost 5 bases, and 14 bases had no gene match. Here the CDR3 DNA reads TGTGCCAGCAGCCCAACCTTGACCGGGACAGGGAGCAATGAGCAGTTCTTC. It specifies CASSPTLTGTGSNEQFF.

The chain uses TRBV20-1 and TRBJ1-5, with 8 bases that match TRBD1. From germline, CDR1 is DFQATT and CDR2 SNEGSKA (reference sequence). V was pared by 4 bases and J by 2 bases, with 7 bases of the junction left unmatched. The CDR3 sequence is 15 residues long. The CDR3 reads CSAIPDRGGNQPQHF. CDR3 nucleotides: TGCAGTGCTATCCCCGACAGGGGCGGCAATCAGCCCCAGCATTTT.

The chain uses TRBV10-3 and TRBJ2-7, with D possibly being TRBD1 (5 bases). Trimming took 10 bases from V and 2 from J, leaving 15 bases between them. Per the germline V gene, CDR1 is ENHRY and CDR2 is SYGVKD. The CDR3 runs to 13 residues. CDR3 nucleotides: TGTGCCACCGGAGACAGACCCCCCTACGAGCAGTACTTC. Protein: CATGDRPPYEQYF.

This clonotype was recorded many times. This sequence joins TRBV6-2 or TRBV6-3 and TRBJ1-5, with 8 bases identical to TRBD1. After removal of 2 bases from V and 4 bases from J, the junction contained 10 bases not matched to a gene. CDR3 size: 17 residues. Germline CDR1 and CDR2: MNHEY and SVGEGT. CDR3 bases: TGTGCCAGCAGTTACGAAACTGGACAGGGCGGGAATCAGCCCCAGCATTTT. Translation: CASSYETGQGGNQPQHF.

In this sample, this clonotype turned up a few times. This chain links TRBV20-1 with TRBJ2-3, with 9 bases lining up with TRBD2. Germline V gives CDR1 DFQATT, CDR2 SNEGSKA (reference sequence). Trimming removed 6 bases from V and 6 bases from J; junction bases left unmatched: 13. The CDR3 is 15 residues long. The CDR3 here is CSALGLAGSEDTQYF. In DNA form, the CDR3 reads TGCAGTGCCCTCGGGCTAGCGGGATCAGAGGATACGCAGTATTTT.

This clonotype was counted between two and nine times. This sequence joins TRBV27 and TRBJ2-3, with no clear D. V gave up 5 bases and J gave up 6 bases, with 12 bases separating them. The CDR3 is made up of 13 amino acids. The germline V gene has CDR1 MNHEY and CDR2 SMNVEV (reference sequence). CDR3 sequence reads: CASSPLSRDTQYF. The DNA of the CDR3 is TGTGCCAGCAGTCCCCTGTCCCGGGATACGCAGTATTTT.

The chain links TRBV21-1 to TRBJ1-1. TRBV21-1 is assigned pseudogene status. The CDR3 covers 14 residues. This chain's CDR3 is CASSKVTGYTEAFF. DNA of the CDR3: TGTGCCAGCAGCAAAGTAACGGGTTACACTGAAGCTTTCTTT.